Below, 10 T cell receptor beta chains from the same sample are listed, as sequenced in a study of identifying expanded T cells in peripheral blood (dated by TCRdb to the late 2010s). Libraries were constructed by the immunoSEQ multiplex PCR assay. TCRdb provides this immuneACCESS table in a form limited to in-frame rearrangements. Some clones are lacking; in checked studies, under half of them reflect an unresolved V gene, and why the rest are absent is not known. The sample table holds about 97,000 clones, of which about 91% were seen once. The ten largest clonotypes hold roughly an eighth of the sample. The sequencing sample was made of blood. These receptors were collected from a person aged 18 to 75 in good health.

The rearrangement links TRBV7-3 to TRBJ2-3, with 10 bases aligning to TRBD2. Germline V gene lookup returns CDR1 SGHTA and CDR2 FQGTGA. There are 15 residues in the CDR3. The junction had 2 bases not matched to a gene; V was cut back by 4 bases and J by 1 base. The CDR3 is CASSSSGRGTDTQYF. CDR3 coding DNA: TGTGCCAGCAGCTCTAGCGGGAGAGGCACAGATACGCAGTATTTT.

The chain links TRBV6-6 to TRBJ1-6; weak D call: TRBD1 (5 bases). The CDR3 contains 14 residues. CDR1 is MNHNY, CDR2 SVGAGI, per germline (reference sequence). Trimming removed 5 bases at V and 7 bases at J, with 12 bases between. The CDR3 DNA reads as TGTGCCAGCAGTCCTACGGAGGGGAATTCACCCCTCCACTTT. The encoded protein is CASSPTEGNSPLHF.

The chain uses TRBV2 and TRBJ2-5; 9 bases are shared with TRBD1. Losses at the gene ends were 3 bases for V and 7 bases for J; bases not matched to a gene: 6. The CDR3 is made up of 14 amino acids. Germline lookup yields CDR1 SNHLY and CDR2 FYNNEI. The CDR3 region has the DNA TGTGCCAGCAGTGAGGGGACAGGGTTTGGGACCCAGTACTTC. This gives the protein CASSEGTGFGTQYF.

The chain links TRBV7-2 to TRBJ2-7, with TRBD2 matching 8 bases. The germline V gene encodes CDR1 SGHTA and CDR2 FQGNSA. The CDR3 is 15 amino acids. With 5 bases clipped from V and 4 bases from J, the junction kept 10 bases outside the gene matches. The CDR3 loop reads CASSPRGGRLYEQYF. CDR3 sequence (DNA): TGTGCCAGCAGCCCCAGGGGCGGGAGGCTTTACGAGCAGTACTTC.

The chain uses TRBV5-1 and TRBJ2-5, with D possibly being TRBD2 (6 bases). Germline-derived CDR1 and CDR2 are SGHRS and YFSETQ. The CDR3 is 14 amino acids. V was clipped by 3 bases and J by 9 bases, with 18 bases between them. Here the CDR3 reads CASSSNGLASSQYF. CDR3 in DNA: TGCGCCAGCAGCTCTAATGGGCTAGCGTCGTCCCAGTACTTC. The full variable domain, its missing parts supplied by reference TRBV5-1 and TRBJ2-5, is KAGVTQTPRYLIKTRGQQVTLSCSPISGHRSVSWYQQTPGQGLQFLFEYFSETQRNKGNFPGRFSGRQFSNSRSEMNVSTLELGDSALYLCASSSNGLASSQYFGPGTRLLVL.

The chain links TRBV5-1 to TRBJ1-3, with TRBD1 identical over 7 bases. J lost 4 bases, V lost 2 bases, and 9 bases had no gene match. CDR3 length equals 16 residues. Germline CDR1 is SGHRS and CDR2 is YFSETQ. The CDR3 DNA reads as TGCGCCAGCAGCTTAACCGACAGGGCTCCGGGAAACACCATATATTTT. Encoded protein: CASSLTDRAPGNTIYF.

This sequence joins TRBV5-1 and TRBJ2-1; the D is unclear. Trimming pared 4 bases from V and 4 bases from J, leaving 12 bases between. This CDR3 has 14 amino acids. Germline lookup yields CDR1 SGHRS and CDR2 YFSETQ. This chain's CDR3 is CASSTLERYNEQFF. In DNA form, the CDR3 reads TGCGCCAGCAGCACCTTGGAACGGTACAATGAGCAGTTCTTC.

This chain joins TRBV5-1 and TRBJ2-7; D is perhaps TRBD1 (6 bases). Germline V gives CDR1 SGHRS, CDR2 YFSETQ. The V end lost 0 bases, the J end lost 2 bases, and 9 bases lay between the germline ends. The CDR3 loop spans 14 amino acids. The CDR3 DNA follows: TGCGCCAGCAGCTTGGCAGGGGTTGCCTACGAGCAGTACTTC. This translates into CASSLAGVAYEQYF.

This clone was observed a single time. This sequence joins TRBV30 and TRBJ2-3; D may be TRBD2 (5 bases). Germline V gene lookup returns CDR1 GTSNPN and CDR2 SVGIG (reference sequence). Trimming took 4 bases from V and 3 from J, leaving 20 bases between them. This CDR3 has 16 amino acids. The CDR3 region is CAWMMGWLARTDTQYF. CDR3 nucleotide sequence: TGTGCCTGGATGATGGGTTGGCTAGCTAGGACAGATACGCAGTATTTT.

The chain uses TRBV5-4 and TRBJ1-1, with D perhaps matching TRBD1 (5 bases). Germline V gene sequence: CDR1 SGHNT, CDR2 YYREEE (reference sequence). V shed 3 bases and J shed 4 bases, with 13 bases lying between them. CDR3 length: 14 amino acids. The CDR3 region is CASSSPRGATEAFF. The DNA of the CDR3 is TGTGCCAGCAGCTCCCCGAGAGGGGCCACTGAAGCTTTCTTT.